These T cell receptor beta chains were read from a single sample in a study of CD8 T cells in ankylosing spondylitis. TCRdb reprocessed the 5' RACE reads with MiXCR, giving one entry per CDR3 protein. The table records 350,000 to 550,000 distinct CDR3 sequences, about 25% of them present only once. The sample comprised blood, either unsorted or a sorted T cell fraction (not recorded which). Receptors were obtained from a male donor with ankylosing spondylitis. The CDR3 runs from the conserved cysteine through the conserved F or W.

J | V | CDR3
TRBJ1-6 | TRBV7-9 | CASSPPGLHLHF
TRBJ2-5 | TRBV5-1 | CASSPSTGVETQYF
TRBJ2-1 | TRBV6-1 | CASSRRPKTSGPYNEQFF
TRBJ1-1 | TRBV7-9 | CASSSRDTEAFF
TRBJ2-5 | TRBV7-9 | CASSSQSIQETQYF
TRBJ2-7 | TRBV3-1 | CASSQASYEQYF
TRBJ2-7 | TRBV5-1 | CASSRPSRPYEQYF
TRBJ2-5 | TRBV7-9 | CAITGRTSGETQYF
TRBJ2-7 | TRBV5-1 | CASSTGTSGRSYEQYF
TRBJ2-7 | TRBV7-2 | CASSLAEEDEQYF
TRBJ2-6 | TRBV29-1 | CSVGGSSGANVLTF
TRBJ1-5 | TRBV12-3/TRBV12-4 | CASSREIENQPQHF
TRBJ1-3 | TRBV12-3/TRBV12-4 | CTSSLIGFSGNTIYF
TRBJ1-5 | TRBV5-6 | CASSLGVYNQPQHF
TRBJ2-1 | TRBV7-9 | CASTRDSYNEQFF
TRBJ2-2 | TRBV4-1 | CASSSGLAGFVNTGELFF
TRBJ2-1 | TRBV11-2 | CASSPNWDSGNEQFF
TRBJ1-6 | TRBV12-3/TRBV12-4 | CASSFGFLNSPLHF
TRBJ2-2 | TRBV28 | CASSHRVMSGELFF
TRBJ1-5 | TRBV12-3/TRBV12-4 | CASSLAPDRGQGHQPQHF
TRBJ2-1 | TRBV6-2/TRBV6-3 | CASSYPGGGYNEQFF
TRBJ2-3 | TRBV5-5 | CASSPGQGYTDTQYF
TRBJ1-4 | TRBV5-5 | CASSSQGKRDEKLFF
TRBJ2-7 | TRBV7-8 | CASSLGALESSYEQYF
TRBJ2-2 | TRBV11-2 | CASSLGRGLNTGELFF
TRBJ1-4 | TRBV5-1 | CASSLDTPTNEKLFF
TRBJ1-5 | TRBV30 | CAWNRVNQPQHF
TRBJ2-5 | TRBV4-1 | CASSQDRTSGSSSRETQYF
TRBJ1-2 | TRBV29-1 | CSVEGTNYGYTF
TRBJ2-5 | TRBV4-1 | CASSQGQGYQETQYF
TRBJ2-1 | TRBV29-1 | CSVDEGAGYNEQFF
TRBJ2-1 | TRBV7-8 | CASSYRLAGDRDEQFF
TRBJ2-3 | TRBV5-4 | CASSSASGSTDTQYF
TRBJ1-6 | TRBV12-3/TRBV12-4 | CASRADRGDSPLHF
TRBJ2-3 | TRBV29-1 | CSVAGKDTQYF
TRBJ2-6 | TRBV19 | CASSPKLGQGAGANVLTF
TRBJ1-4 | TRBV20-1 | CSAEPGGREKLFF
TRBJ1-5 | TRBV15 | CATSRDPGGNQPQHF
TRBJ2-3 | TRBV11-2 | CASSFLTSGYGSRTDTQYF
TRBJ2-3 | TRBV19 | CASSTLADSTDTQYF
TRBJ2-3 | TRBV7-9 | CASSPPSPTDTQYF
TRBJ2-5 | TRBV24-1 | CATSDWGQGKETQYF
TRBJ2-1 | TRBV20-1 | CSASSPPSSYNEQFF
TRBJ2-2 | TRBV15 | CATSTYAGGWSGELFF
TRBJ2-7 | TRBV5-1 | CASSFTESYEQYF
TRBJ1-2 | TRBV10-3 | CAISERGGGYGYTF
TRBJ2-1 | TRBV15 | CATALTRSYNEQFF
TRBJ2-5 | TRBV3-1 | CASTLQRGQETQYF
TRBJ2-3 | TRBV6-2/TRBV6-3 | CASSYEEREVIDTQYF
TRBJ2-3 | TRBV5-1 | CASSFSGAKSTDTQYF
TRBJ1-1 | TRBV27 | CASSPTGESTEAFF
TRBJ2-1 | TRBV7-9 | CASSPQGGEQFF
TRBJ2-3 | TRBV10-3 | CAISSGTDTQYF